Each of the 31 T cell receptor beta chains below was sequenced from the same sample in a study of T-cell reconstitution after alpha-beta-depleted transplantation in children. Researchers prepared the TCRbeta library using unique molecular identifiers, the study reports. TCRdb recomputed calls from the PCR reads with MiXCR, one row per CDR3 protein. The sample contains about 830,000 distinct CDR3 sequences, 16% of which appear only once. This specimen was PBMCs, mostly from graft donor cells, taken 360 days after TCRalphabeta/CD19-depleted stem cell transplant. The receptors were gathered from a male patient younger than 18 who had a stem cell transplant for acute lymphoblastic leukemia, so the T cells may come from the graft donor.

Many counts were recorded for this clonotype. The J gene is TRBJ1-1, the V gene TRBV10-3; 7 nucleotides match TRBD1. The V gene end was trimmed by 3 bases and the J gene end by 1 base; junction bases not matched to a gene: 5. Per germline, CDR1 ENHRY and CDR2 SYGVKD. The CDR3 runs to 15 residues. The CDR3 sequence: CAISEIGQANTEAFF. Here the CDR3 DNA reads TGTGCCATCAGTGAAATCGGACAGGCGAACACTGAAGCTTTCTTT.

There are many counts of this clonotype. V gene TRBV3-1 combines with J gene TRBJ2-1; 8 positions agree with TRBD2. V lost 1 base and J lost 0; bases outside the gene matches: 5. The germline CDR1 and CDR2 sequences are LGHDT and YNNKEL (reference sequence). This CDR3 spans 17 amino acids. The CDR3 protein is CASSQVISGVSYNEQFF. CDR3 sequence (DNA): TGTGCCAGCAGCCAAGTCATTAGCGGGGTCTCCTACAATGAGCAGTTCTTC.

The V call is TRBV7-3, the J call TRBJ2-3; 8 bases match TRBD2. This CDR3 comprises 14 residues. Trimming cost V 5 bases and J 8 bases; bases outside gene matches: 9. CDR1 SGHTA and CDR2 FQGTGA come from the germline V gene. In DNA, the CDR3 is TGTGCCAGCAGCACATCGGGCGGGAGGACTACGCAGTATTTT. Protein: CASSTSGGRTTQYF.

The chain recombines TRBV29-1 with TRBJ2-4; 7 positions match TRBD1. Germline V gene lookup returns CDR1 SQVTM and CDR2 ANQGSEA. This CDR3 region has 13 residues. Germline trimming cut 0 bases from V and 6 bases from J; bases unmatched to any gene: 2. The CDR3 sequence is CSVEDEGANIQYF. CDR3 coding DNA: TGCAGCGTTGAAGACGAGGGGGCAAACATTCAGTACTTC.

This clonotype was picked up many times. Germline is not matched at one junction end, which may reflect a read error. CDR3 sequence reads: CASSFEDLNF. The CDR3 DNA follows: TGTGCCAGCAGCTTCGAAGATTTGAACTTC. The genes are TRBV11-2 and TRBJ2-7, with D hard to call. The CDR3 is made up of 10 amino acids. Germline V gene data show CDR1 as SGHAT and CDR2 as FQNNGV.

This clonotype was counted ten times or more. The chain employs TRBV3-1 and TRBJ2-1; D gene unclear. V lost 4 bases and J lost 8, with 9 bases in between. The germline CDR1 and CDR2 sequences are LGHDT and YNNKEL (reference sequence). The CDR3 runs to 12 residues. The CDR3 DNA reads TGTGCCAGCAGCCTCCGGTTGGATGAGCAGTTCTTC. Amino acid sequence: CASSLRLDEQFF.

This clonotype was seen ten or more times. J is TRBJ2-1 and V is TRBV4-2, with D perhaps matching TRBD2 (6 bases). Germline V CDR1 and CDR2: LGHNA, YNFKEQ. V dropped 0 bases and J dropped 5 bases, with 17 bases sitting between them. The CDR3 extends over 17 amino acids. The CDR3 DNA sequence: TGTGCCAGCAGCCAAGAACGGGGGACGTATGTCAACAATGAGCAGTTCTTC. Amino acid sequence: CASSQERGTYVNNEQFF.

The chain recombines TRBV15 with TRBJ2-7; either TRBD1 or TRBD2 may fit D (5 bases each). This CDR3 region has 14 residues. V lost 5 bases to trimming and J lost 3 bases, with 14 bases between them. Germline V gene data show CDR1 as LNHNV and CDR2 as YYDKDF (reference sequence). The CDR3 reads CATSPHSGSYEQYF. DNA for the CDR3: TGTGCCACCAGCCCTCACTCAGGGAGCTACGAGCAGTACTTC.

CDR3 sequence: CASSSDRGSNSPLHF. CDR3 DNA: TGCGCCAGCAGCTCGGACAGGGGGTCCAATTCACCCCTCCACTTT. The V gene is TRBV5-1, the J gene TRBJ1-6, with 10 bases lining up with TRBD1. Trimming cost V 3 bases and J 7 bases; bases outside gene matches: 4. The CDR3 is 15 amino acids. Germline V lookup: CDR1 SGHRS, CDR2 YFSETQ.

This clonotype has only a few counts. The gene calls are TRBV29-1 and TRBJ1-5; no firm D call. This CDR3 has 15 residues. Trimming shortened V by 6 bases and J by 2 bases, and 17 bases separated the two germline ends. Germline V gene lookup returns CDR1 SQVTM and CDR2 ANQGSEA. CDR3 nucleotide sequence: TGCAGCGTCTCCGGAGGGTCCATAGGCAATCAGCCCCAGCATTTT. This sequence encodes CSVSGGSIGNQPQHF.

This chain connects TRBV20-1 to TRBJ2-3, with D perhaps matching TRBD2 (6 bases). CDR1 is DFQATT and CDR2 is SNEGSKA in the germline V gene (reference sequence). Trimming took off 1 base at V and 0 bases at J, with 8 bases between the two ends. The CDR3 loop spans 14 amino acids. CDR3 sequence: CSARVLASTDTQYF. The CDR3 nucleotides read TGCAGTGCTAGAGTTCTAGCGAGCACAGATACGCAGTATTTT.

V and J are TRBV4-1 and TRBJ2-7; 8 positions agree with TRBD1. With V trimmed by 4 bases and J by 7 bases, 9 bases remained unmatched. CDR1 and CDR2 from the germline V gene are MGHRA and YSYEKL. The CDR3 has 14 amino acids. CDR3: CASSPMDRVDEQYF. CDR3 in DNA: TGCGCCAGCAGCCCCATGGACAGGGTGGATGAGCAGTACTTC.

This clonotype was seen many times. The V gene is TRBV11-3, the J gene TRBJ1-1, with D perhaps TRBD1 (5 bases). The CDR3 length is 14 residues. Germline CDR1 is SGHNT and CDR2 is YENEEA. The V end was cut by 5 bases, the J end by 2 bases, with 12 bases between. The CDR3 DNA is TGTGCCAGCAGCAATTCCGACAGAAACACTGAAGCTTTCTTT. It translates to CASSNSDRNTEAFF. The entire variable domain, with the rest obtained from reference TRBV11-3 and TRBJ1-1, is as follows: EAGVVQSPRYKIIEKKQPVAFWCNPISGHNTLYWYLQNLGQGPELLIRYENEEAVDDSQLPKDRFSAERLKGVDSTLKIQPAELGDSAVYLCASSNSDRNTEAFFGQGTRLTVV.

CDR3 amino acids: CASSTPGATNEKLFF. For the CDR3, the DNA is TGTGCCAGCAGCACCCCCGGTGCAACTAATGAAAAACTGTTTTTT. This sequence joins TRBV11-2 and TRBJ1-4, with D unresolved. CDR3 length: 15 amino acids. Germline values: CDR1 SGHAT, CDR2 FQNNGV. V lost 5 bases and J 0 bases, leaving 10 bases between the germline ends.

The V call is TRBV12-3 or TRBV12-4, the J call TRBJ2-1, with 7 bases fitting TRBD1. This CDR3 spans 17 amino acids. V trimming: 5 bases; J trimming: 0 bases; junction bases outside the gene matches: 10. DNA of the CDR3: TGTGCCAGCAGTGAGATCGTGGACAGGTTCTCCTACAATGAGCAGTTCTTC. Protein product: CASSEIVDRFSYNEQFF.

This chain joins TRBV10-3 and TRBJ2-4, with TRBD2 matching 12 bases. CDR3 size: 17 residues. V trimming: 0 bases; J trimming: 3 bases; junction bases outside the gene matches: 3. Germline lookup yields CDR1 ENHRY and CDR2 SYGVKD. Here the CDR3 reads CAISESLLAGGKNIQYF. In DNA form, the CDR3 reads TGTGCCATCAGTGAGTCCCTACTAGCGGGAGGCAAAAACATTCAGTACTTC.

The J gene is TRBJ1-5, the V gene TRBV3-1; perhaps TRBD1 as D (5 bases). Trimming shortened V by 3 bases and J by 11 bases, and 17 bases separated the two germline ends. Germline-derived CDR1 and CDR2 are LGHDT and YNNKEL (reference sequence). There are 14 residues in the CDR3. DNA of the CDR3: TGTGCCAGCAGCCAGGCAGACTCCTGGGGGGCCCAGCATTTT. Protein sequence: CASSQADSWGAQHF.

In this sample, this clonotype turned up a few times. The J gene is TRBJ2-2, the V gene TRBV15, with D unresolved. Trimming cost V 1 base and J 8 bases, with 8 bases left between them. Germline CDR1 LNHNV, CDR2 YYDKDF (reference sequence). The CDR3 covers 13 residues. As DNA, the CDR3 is TGTGCCACCAGCAGAGCCGGTATGGGGGAGCTGTTTTTT. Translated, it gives CATSRAGMGELFF.

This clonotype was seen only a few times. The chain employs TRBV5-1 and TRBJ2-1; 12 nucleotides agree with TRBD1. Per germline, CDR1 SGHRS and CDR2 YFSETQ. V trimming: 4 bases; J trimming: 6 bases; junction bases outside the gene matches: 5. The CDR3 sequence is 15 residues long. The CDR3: CASSHRDRGPNEQFF. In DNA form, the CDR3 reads TGCGCCAGCAGCCACCGGGACAGGGGGCCCAATGAGCAGTTCTTC.

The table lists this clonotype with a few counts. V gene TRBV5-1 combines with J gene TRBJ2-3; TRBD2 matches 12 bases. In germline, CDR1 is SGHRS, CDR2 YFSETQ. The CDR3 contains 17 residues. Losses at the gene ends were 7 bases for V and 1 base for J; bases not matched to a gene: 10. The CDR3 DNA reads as TGCGCCAGCTATCTAGGACTAGCGGGACGGCGCACAGATACGCAGTATTTT. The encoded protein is CASYLGLAGRRTDTQYF. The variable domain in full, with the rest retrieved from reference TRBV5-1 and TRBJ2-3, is KAGVTQTPRYLIKTRGQQVTLSCSPISGHRSVSWYQQTPGQGLQFLFEYFSETQRNKGNFPGRFSGRQFSNSRSEMNVSTLELGDSALYLCASYLGLAGRRTDTQYFGPGTRLTVL.

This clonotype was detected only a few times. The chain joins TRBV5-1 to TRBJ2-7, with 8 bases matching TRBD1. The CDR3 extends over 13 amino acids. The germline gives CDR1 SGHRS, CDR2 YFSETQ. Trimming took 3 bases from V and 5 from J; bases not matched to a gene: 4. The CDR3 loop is CASSSGQGHEQYF. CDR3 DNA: TGCGCCAGCAGCTCAGGACAGGGCCACGAGCAGTACTTC.

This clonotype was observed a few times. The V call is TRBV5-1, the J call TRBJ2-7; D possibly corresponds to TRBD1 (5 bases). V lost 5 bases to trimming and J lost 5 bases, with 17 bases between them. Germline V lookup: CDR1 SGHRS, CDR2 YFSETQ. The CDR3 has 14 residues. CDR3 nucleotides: TGCGCCAGCAGGAGTTTCAGGGTAGGGGACGAGCAGTACTTC. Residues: CASRSFRVGDEQYF.

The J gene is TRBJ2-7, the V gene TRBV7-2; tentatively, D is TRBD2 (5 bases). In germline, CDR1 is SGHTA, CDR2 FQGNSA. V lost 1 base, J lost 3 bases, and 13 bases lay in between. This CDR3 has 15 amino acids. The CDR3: CASSLEAAGGYEQYF. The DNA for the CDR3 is TGTGCCAGCAGCTTAGAAGCGGCAGGCGGCTACGAGCAGTACTTC. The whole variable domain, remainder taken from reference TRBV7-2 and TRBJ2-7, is GAGVSQSPSNKVTEKGKDVELRCDPISGHTALYWYRQSLGQGLEFLIYFQGNSAPDKSGLPSDRFSAERTGGSVSTLTIQRTQQEDSAVYLCASSLEAAGGYEQYFGPGTRLTVT.

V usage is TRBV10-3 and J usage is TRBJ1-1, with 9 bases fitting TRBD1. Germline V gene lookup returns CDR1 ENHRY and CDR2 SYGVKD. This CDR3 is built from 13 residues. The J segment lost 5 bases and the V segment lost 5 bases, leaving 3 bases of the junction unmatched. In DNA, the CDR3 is TGTGCCATCAGTACTGGGACAGGGACTGAAGCTTTCTTT. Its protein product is CAISTGTGTEAFF.

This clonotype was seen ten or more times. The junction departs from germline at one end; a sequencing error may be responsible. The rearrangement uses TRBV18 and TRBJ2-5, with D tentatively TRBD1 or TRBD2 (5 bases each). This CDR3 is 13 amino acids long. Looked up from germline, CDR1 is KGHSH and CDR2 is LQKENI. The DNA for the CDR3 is TGCGCCAGCAGCCCCGGGGCCCAAGAGACCCAGTACTTC. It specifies CASSPGAQETQYF.

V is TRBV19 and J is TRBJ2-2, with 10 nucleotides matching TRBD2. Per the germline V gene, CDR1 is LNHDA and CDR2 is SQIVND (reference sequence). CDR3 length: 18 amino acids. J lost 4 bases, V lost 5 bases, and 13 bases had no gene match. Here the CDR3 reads CASSPERTSGFTTGELFF. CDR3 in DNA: TGTGCCAGTAGTCCTGAACGGACTAGCGGCTTCACCACCGGGGAGCTGTTTTTT.

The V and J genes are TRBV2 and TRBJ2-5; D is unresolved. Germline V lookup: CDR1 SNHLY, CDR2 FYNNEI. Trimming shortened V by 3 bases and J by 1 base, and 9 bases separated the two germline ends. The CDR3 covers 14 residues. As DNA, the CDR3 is TGTGCCAGCAGTGAGGGCCGGGTCCAAGAGACCCAGTACTTC. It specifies CASSEGRVQETQYF. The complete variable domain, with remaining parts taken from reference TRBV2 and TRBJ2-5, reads EPEVTQTPSHQVTQMGQEVILRCVPISNHLYFYWYRQILGQKVEFLVSFYNNEISEKSEIFDDQFSVERPDGSNFTLKIRSTKLEDSAMYFCASSEGRVQETQYFGPGTRLLVL.

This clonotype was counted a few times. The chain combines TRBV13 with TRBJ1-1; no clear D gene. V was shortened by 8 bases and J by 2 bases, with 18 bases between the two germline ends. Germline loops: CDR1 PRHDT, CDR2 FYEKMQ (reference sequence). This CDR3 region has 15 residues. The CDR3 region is CASLALGSRNTEAFF. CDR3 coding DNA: TGTGCCAGCCTCGCTTTAGGAAGTCGAAACACTGAAGCTTTCTTT.

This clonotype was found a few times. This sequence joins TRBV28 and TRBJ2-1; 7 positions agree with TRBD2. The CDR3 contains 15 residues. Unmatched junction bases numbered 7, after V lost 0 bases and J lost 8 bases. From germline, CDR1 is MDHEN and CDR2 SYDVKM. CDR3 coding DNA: TGTGCCAGCAGTTTATGGGCTAGCGGAAGGTATGAGCAGTTCTTC. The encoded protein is CASSLWASGRYEQFF.

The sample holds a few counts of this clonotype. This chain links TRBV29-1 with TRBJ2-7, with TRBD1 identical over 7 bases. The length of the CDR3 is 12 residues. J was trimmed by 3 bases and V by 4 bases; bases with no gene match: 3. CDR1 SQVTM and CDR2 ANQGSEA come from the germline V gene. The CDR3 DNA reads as TGCAGCGTTGGACAGGGTATCTACGAGCAGTACTTC. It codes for CSVGQGIYEQYF.

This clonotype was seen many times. CDR3 in DNA: TGCGCCAGCAGCCCGGGACAGATACAAGAGACCCAGTACTTC. Amino acids: CASSPGQIQETQYF. The rearrangement joins TRBV5-1 to TRBJ2-5; 7 bases line up with TRBD1. The length of the CDR3 is 14 residues. Losses at the gene ends were 4 bases for V and 2 bases for J; bases not matched to a gene: 5. Germline lookup yields CDR1 SGHRS and CDR2 YFSETQ.